This TCR beta chain was recorded in a study of T-cell memory formation after mild COVID-19. Study outcomes and limitations: Pre-infection memory already had some responding clones, implying cross-reactive memory joined. CD4+ clones that contracted lay mainly in CM and EM; CD8+ ones lay in EMRA.

TCRdb called the 5' RACE reads again in MiXCR, with one record for every CDR3 protein. The data show more than 350,000 distinct CDR3 sequences, around 21% seen once. Looked up from germline, CDR1 is SGHTA and CDR2 is FQGNSA. This CDR3 spans 15 amino acids. V gave up 3 bases and J gave up 2 bases; unmatched junction bases: 6. Note on this clonotype: The antigen remains unidentified.

This chain links TRBV7-2 with TRBJ2-7, with TRBD2 matching over 8 bases. The material sequenced was PBMCs or a T cell subset sorted from them (not recorded which). The sequence was obtained from an adult woman who had mild COVID-19 (a few samples of this study predate the infection). Cell type and time point are not known. The CDR3 nucleotides are TGTGCCAGCAGCTTCGAGCTGGGACTAGCCTACGAGCAGTACTTC. Encoded protein: CASSFELGLAYEQYF.